The following is a T cell receptor beta chain sequence with its context. Its antigen is undetermined. The entry originates in a study of T cell responses to AZD1222 COVID-19 vaccine. Study-wide findings and caveats: Variant regions that are unmutated are reportedly the target of nearly half of spike-specific TCRs. Vaccine-associated CD4 TCRs ranged over spike, dominating at 160-218 and 743-854. Clonal diversity was possibly underestimated, and white British individuals and females predominated among donors.

Libraries were prepared by immunoSEQ multiplex PCR; TCRdb keeps only in-frame clonotypes and omits some of them. The data contain 150,000 or so clones, about 93% of them singletons. The CDR3 contains 12 residues. Trimming shortened V by 5 bases and J by 8 bases, and 9 bases separated the two germline ends. Per germline, CDR1 SEHNR and CDR2 FQNEAQ (reference sequence). This specimen consisted of peripheral blood, obtained on day 0 of AZD1222 vaccination. V is TRBV7-9 and J is TRBJ1-4; D is perhaps TRBD1 (5 bases). This TCR came from an adult in good health. The CDR3 reads CASSGGTEKLFF. In nucleotides, the CDR3 is TGTGCCAGCAGCGGGGGGACGGAAAAACTGTTTTTT.